Reported below is one TCR beta chain. Sequencing used immunoSEQ multiplex PCR; TCRdb keeps in-frame clones, though not all of them. The sample yields 6,000 to 9,000 clones, about 80% seen once. The CDR3 runs to 14 residues. Germline values: CDR1 MNHEY, CDR2 SMNVEV (reference sequence). Unmatched junction bases numbered 10, after V lost 6 bases and J lost 7 bases. The data originate from a study of tumor T cells in aggressive B-cell lymphoma. Material: tumor tissue. The TCR sequence derives from an adult with diffuse large B cell lymphoma. The chain combines TRBV27 with TRBJ2-7, with 9 bases fitting TRBD1. The CDR3 DNA is TGTGCCAGCAGCCCGGGACAGGGAACTAAGGAGCAGTACTTC. Translating gives CASSPGQGTKEQYF.